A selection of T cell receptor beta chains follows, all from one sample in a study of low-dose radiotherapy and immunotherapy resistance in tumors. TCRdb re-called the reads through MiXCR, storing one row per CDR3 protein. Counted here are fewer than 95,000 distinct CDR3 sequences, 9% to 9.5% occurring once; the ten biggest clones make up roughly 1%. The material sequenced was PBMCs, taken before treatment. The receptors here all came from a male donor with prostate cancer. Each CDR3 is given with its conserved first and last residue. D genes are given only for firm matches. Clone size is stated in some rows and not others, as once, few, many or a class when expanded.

cdr3_aa: CASSEEGRSTDTQYF
cdr3_nt: TGTGCCAGCAGTGAAGAAGGGAGAAGCACAGATACGCAGTATTTT
j_call: TRBJ2-3
clone_size: many
v_call: TRBV6-1
d_call: NA

cdr3_aa: CASSTGLSGTDTTNEKLFF
cdr3_nt: TGTGCCAGCAGCACCGGGCTGTCGGGGACAGATACAACTAATGAAAAACTGTTTTTT
j_call: TRBJ1-4
clone_size: many
v_call: TRBV21-1
d_call: NA

cdr3_aa: CSARSLWGEGSYNEKLFF
cdr3_nt: TGCAGTGCTAGATCCCTGTGGGGGGAAGGCTCGTATAATGAAAAACTGTTTTTT
j_call: TRBJ1-4
clone_size: many
v_call: TRBV20-1
d_call: NA

cdr3_aa: CSVASGSGLGEQYF
cdr3_nt: TGCAGCGTGGCTAGCGGGAGCGGTCTGGGAGAGCAGTACTTC
j_call: TRBJ2-7
clone_size: many
v_call: TRBV29-1
d_call: TRBD2

cdr3_aa: CSASPGQGFYEQYF
cdr3_nt: TGCAGTGCTAGCCCGGGACAGGGGTTTTACGAGCAGTACTTC
j_call: TRBJ2-7
clone_size: many
v_call: TRBV20-1
d_call: TRBD1

cdr3_aa: CASSTGVPNYEQYF
cdr3_nt: TGTGCCAGCAGCACCGGGGTTCCGAACTACGAGCAGTACTTC
j_call: TRBJ2-7
clone_size: few
v_call: TRBV4-2
d_call: NA

cdr3_aa: CASRGGSAEAFF
cdr3_nt: TGTGCCAGCCGAGGGGGAAGCGCTGAAGCTTTCTTT
j_call: TRBJ1-1
clone_size: NA
v_call: TRBV2
d_call: NA

cdr3_aa: CASSSPSWNQPQHF
cdr3_nt: TGTGCCAGCAGTTCCCCCTCTTGGAATCAGCCCCAGCATTTT
j_call: TRBJ1-5
clone_size: many
v_call: TRBV28
d_call: NA

cdr3_aa: CASTSRPSTQYF
cdr3_nt: TGTGCCAGCACTTCCCGACCGAGTACGCAGTATTTT
j_call: TRBJ2-3
clone_size: many
v_call: TRBV27
d_call: NA

cdr3_aa: CASSLEPGLTRRSYNEQFF
cdr3_nt: TGTGCCAGCAGCTTAGAACCGGGACTAACCCGTCGGTCCTACAATGAGCAGTTCTTC
j_call: TRBJ2-1
clone_size: many
v_call: TRBV13
d_call: TRBD2

cdr3_aa: CSSSWPSGDNEQFF
cdr3_nt: TGTTCCAGCAGTTGGCCTAGCGGGGACAATGAGCAGTTCTTC
j_call: TRBJ2-1
clone_size: many
v_call: TRBV12-3/TRBV12-4
d_call: TRBD2

cdr3_aa: CASSFIRTGESYEQYF
cdr3_nt: TGTGCCAGCAGCTTCATTAGGACAGGGGAATCCTACGAGCAGTACTTC
j_call: TRBJ2-7
clone_size: many
v_call: TRBV5-8
d_call: TRBD1

cdr3_aa: CAISESFTIAKNIQYF
cdr3_nt: TGTGCCATCAGTGAGTCGTTCACTATAGCCAAAAACATTCAGTACTTC
j_call: TRBJ2-4
clone_size: many
v_call: TRBV10-3
d_call: NA

cdr3_aa: CSASQSGLDEQFF
cdr3_nt: TGCAGTGCTAGTCAGTCAGGGTTAGATGAGCAGTTCTTC
j_call: TRBJ2-1
clone_size: many
v_call: TRBV20-1
d_call: NA

cdr3_aa: CASSLIPVGGANTEAFF
cdr3_nt: TGTGCCAGCAGCTTAATTCCTGTCGGGGGCGCGAACACTGAAGCTTTCTTT
j_call: TRBJ1-1
clone_size: many
v_call: TRBV5-4
d_call: NA

cdr3_aa: CSVGGGGTDTQYF
cdr3_nt: TGCAGCGTTGGGGGCGGTGGAACAGATACGCAGTATTTT
j_call: TRBJ2-3
clone_size: many
v_call: TRBV29-1
d_call: NA

cdr3_aa: CASSKGGRGTYEQYF
cdr3_nt: TGTGCCAGTAGTAAGGGTGGCAGGGGGACCTACGAGCAGTACTTC
j_call: TRBJ2-7
clone_size: many
v_call: TRBV19
d_call: TRBD1

cdr3_aa: CATALRGVRQPQHF
cdr3_nt: TGTGCCACGGCCTTAAGAGGGGTCAGGCAGCCCCAGCATTTT
j_call: TRBJ1-5
clone_size: many
v_call: TRBV19
d_call: NA

cdr3_aa: CATSSGTAYGYTF
cdr3_nt: TGTGCCACCAGCTCCGGGACAGCCTATGGCTACACCTTC
j_call: TRBJ1-2
clone_size: many
v_call: TRBV24-1
d_call: TRBD1

cdr3_aa: CASSFRDRGYTEAFF
cdr3_nt: TGTGCCAGCAGCTTCAGGGACAGGGGCTACACTGAAGCTTTCTTT
j_call: TRBJ1-1
clone_size: many
v_call: TRBV7-2
d_call: TRBD1

cdr3_aa: CASSQAGTSGRGYYNEQFF
cdr3_nt: TGTGCCAGCAGCCAAGCCGGGACTAGCGGGAGAGGATACTACAATGAGCAGTTCTTC
j_call: TRBJ2-1
clone_size: many
v_call: TRBV3-1
d_call: TRBD2

cdr3_aa: CASSIGSGNTEAFF
cdr3_nt: TGTGCCAGTAGTATTGGTTCTGGGAACACTGAAGCTTTCTTT
j_call: TRBJ1-1
clone_size: many
v_call: TRBV19
d_call: NA

cdr3_aa: CASSHPRRRDNTGELFF
cdr3_nt: TGCGCCAGCAGTCATCCCCGGAGAAGGGATAACACCGGGGAGCTGTTTTTT
j_call: TRBJ2-2
clone_size: many
v_call: TRBV23-1
d_call: NA

cdr3_aa: CASSPPTLSSYNEQFF
cdr3_nt: TGTGCCAGCTCACCCCCCACGCTGAGCTCCTACAATGAGCAGTTCTTC
j_call: TRBJ2-1
clone_size: many
v_call: TRBV18
d_call: NA

cdr3_aa: CADLNGGTSGRVSYEQYF
cdr3_nt: TGTGCCGACCTCAACGGCGGGACTAGCGGGAGGGTCTCCTACGAGCAGTACTTC
j_call: TRBJ2-7
clone_size: NA
v_call: TRBV30
d_call: TRBD2

cdr3_aa: CASSLWVDYEQYF
cdr3_nt: TGTGCCAGCAGTTTATGGGTAGACTACGAGCAGTACTTC
j_call: TRBJ2-7
clone_size: many
v_call: TRBV28
d_call: NA

cdr3_aa: CASSSRGSETQYF
cdr3_nt: TGTGCCAGCAGCTCGCGGGGTTCAGAGACCCAGTACTTC
j_call: TRBJ2-5
clone_size: many
v_call: TRBV5-5
d_call: NA

cdr3_aa: CSAADLAKNIQYF
cdr3_nt: TGCAGTGCTGCTGATTTAGCCAAAAACATTCAGTACTTC
j_call: TRBJ2-4
clone_size: many
v_call: TRBV20-1
d_call: NA

cdr3_aa: CASAGLAGAYEQFF
cdr3_nt: TGTGCCAGCGCGGGACTAGCGGGAGCTTATGAGCAGTTCTTC
j_call: TRBJ2-1
clone_size: many
v_call: TRBV18
d_call: TRBD2

cdr3_aa: CASSLRINLEQFF
cdr3_nt: TGTGCCAGCAGCTTACGGATCAATTTGGAGCAGTTCTTC
j_call: TRBJ2-1
clone_size: many
v_call: TRBV7-2
d_call: NA

cdr3_aa: CASSLGGSGTYEQYF
cdr3_nt: TGCGCCAGCAGCTTGGGTGGTAGCGGGACCTACGAGCAGTACTTC
j_call: TRBJ2-7
clone_size: NA
v_call: TRBV5-1
d_call: TRBD2

cdr3_aa: CSVRVVAESRTQYF
cdr3_nt: TGCAGCGTTCGAGTGGTAGCGGAATCGCGGACCCAGTACTTC
j_call: TRBJ2-5
clone_size: NA
v_call: TRBV29-1
d_call: NA